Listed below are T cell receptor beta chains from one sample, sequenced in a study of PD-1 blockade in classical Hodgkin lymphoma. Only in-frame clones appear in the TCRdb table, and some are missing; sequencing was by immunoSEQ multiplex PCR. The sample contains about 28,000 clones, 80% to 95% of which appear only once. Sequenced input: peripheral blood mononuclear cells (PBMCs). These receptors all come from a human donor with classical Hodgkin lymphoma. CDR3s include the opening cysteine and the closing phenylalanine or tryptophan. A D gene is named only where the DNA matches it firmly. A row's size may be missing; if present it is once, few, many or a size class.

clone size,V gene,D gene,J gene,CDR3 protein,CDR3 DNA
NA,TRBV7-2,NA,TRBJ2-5,CASSLGGGQETQYF,TGTGCCAGCAGCTTAGGTGGCGGCCAAGAGACCCAGTACTTC
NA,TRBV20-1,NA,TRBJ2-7,CSAEGEGEQYF,TGCAGTGCGGAGGGGGAAGGAGAGCAGTACTTC
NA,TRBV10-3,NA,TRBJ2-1,CATAQGPATYNERFF,TGTGCCACCGCCCAGGGGCCCGCGACCTACAATGAGCGGTTCTTC
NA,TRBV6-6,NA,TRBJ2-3,CASSWDLGQYF,TGTGCCAGCAGCTGGGACCTGGGTCAGTATTTT
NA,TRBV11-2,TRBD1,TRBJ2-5,CASSSQGAGTQYF,TGTGCCAGCAGCTCGCAGGGGGCTGGGACCCAGTACTTC
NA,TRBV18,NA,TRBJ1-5,CASSPREGNQPQHF,TGTGCCAGCTCACCAAGGGAGGGAAATCAGCCCCAGCATTTT
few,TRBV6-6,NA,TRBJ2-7,CASSPGRYEQYF,TGTGCCAGCAGTCCGGGCCGTTACGAGCAGTACTTC
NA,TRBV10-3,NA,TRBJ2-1,CAISESGLASSYNEQFF,TGTGCCATCAGTGAGTCGGGTCTAGCGAGCTCCTACAATGAGCAGTTCTTC
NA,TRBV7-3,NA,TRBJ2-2,CASSSTLTENTGELFF,TGTGCCAGCAGCTCCACCCTGACGGAGAACACCGGGGAGCTGTTTTTT
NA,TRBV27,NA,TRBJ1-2,CASSLDLFQGYGYTF,TGTGCCAGCAGTTTAGATTTGTTCCAGGGATATGGCTACACCTTC
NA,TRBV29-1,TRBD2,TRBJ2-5,CSVETSGISETQYF,TGCAGCGTTGAGACTAGCGGGATCTCAGAGACCCAGTACTTC
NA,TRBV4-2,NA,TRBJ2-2,CASSQPGTWITGELFF,TGTGCCAGCAGCCAGCCCGGGACTTGGATAACCGGGGAGCTGTTTTTT
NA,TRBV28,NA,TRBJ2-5,CASSPNPPRVPETQYF,TGTGCCAGCAGTCCTAACCCCCCACGAGTTCCTGAGACCCAGTACTTC
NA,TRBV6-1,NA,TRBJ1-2,CASSEGDANIYGYTF,TGTGCCAGCAGTGAGGGAGACGCGAACATCTATGGCTACACCTTC
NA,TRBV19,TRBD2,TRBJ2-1,CASSMRAGGEQFF,TGTGCCAGTAGTATGCGAGCGGGAGGGGAGCAGTTCTTC